This T cell receptor beta chain is from a study of T cell responses to AZD1222 COVID-19 vaccine. TCRdb's copy holds only in-frame clones and misses some; the assay was immunoSEQ multiplex PCR. The data show under 150,000 clones, with roughly 88% seen just once and over 15% held by the top ten. Study-wide points: The span of vaccine-associated CD4 TCRs extended across spike, with dominance at 160-218 and 743-854.

The V gene end was trimmed by 0 bases and the J gene end by 1 base; junction bases not matched to a gene: 3. The germline V gene has CDR1 SGHRS and CDR2 YFSETQ. CDR3 size: 15 residues. Comment on this clone: The antigen is not known.

The rearrangement uses TRBV5-1 and TRBJ2-5, with 7 bases lining up with TRBD2. The specimen was peripheral blood, collected on day 0 of MenACWY control vaccination. This sequence was found in an adult in good health. The CDR3 spells CASSLVVAGQETQYF. The CDR3 region has the DNA TGCGCCAGCAGCTTGGTAGTAGCGGGCCAAGAGACCCAGTACTTC. Supplemented by reference TRBV5-1 and TRBJ2-5, the full variable domain reads KAGVTQTPRYLIKTRGQQVTLSCSPISGHRSVSWYQQTPGQGLQFLFEYFSETQRNKGNFPGRFSGRQFSNSRSEMNVSTLELGDSALYLCASSLVVAGQETQYFGPGTRLLVL.